This record looks at one T cell receptor (beta chain) sequence and its context. This sample is part of a study of blood T cell repertoires in COVID-19. The overall study: The recovered donors of Cohort 3 showed two negative PCRs, clearance, or symptom resolution. COVID-19 samples collected from the United States, Italy and Spain covered acute and convalescent phases.

Clones were sequenced by immunoSEQ multiplex PCR, and TCRdb holds only the in-frame ones, with some missing. The data hold about 170,000 clones, with roughly 78% observed a single time. V lost 7 bases and J 0 bases, leaving 13 bases between the germline ends. CDR3 length: 15 amino acids. The V gene's germline CDR1 is SNHLY and CDR2 FYNNEI. The sequencing sample was made of PBMCs or T cells enriched from blood (not recorded which). The TCR sequence derives from a woman aged 70-85 years in a cohort exposed to, infected with or recovered from COVID-19 (not recorded which). The chain joins TRBV2 to TRBJ1-3; D is unresolved. The CDR3 sequence is CASMLGRNSGNTIYF. The CDR3 DNA follows: TGTGCCAGCATGCTCGGCAGGAACTCTGGAAACACCATATATTTT.